This T cell receptor (beta chain) stems from a study of OX40 agonist ivuxolimab in advanced cancers. Study at large: Patients treated during dose escalation were battling hepatocellular carcinoma, melanoma, renal cell or head and neck cancer.

To note about this clone: Its antigen is unknown.

Broader study findings: No antigen was identified for the clonally expanded peripheral T cells.

A history of autoimmune disease or systemic immunosuppression excluded patients. Sequencing was performed with immunoSEQ multiplex PCR; in TCRdb, only in-frame clones are kept and a portion is missing. The sample lists approximately 65,000 clones, approximately 89% occurring once. The CDR3 runs to 16 residues. Trimming took off 2 bases at V and 0 bases at J, with 8 bases between the two ends. CDR1 is KGHSH and CDR2 is LQKENI in the germline V gene. The V call is TRBV18, the J call TRBJ2-6; D is perhaps TRBD2 (5 bases). Sequenced here: CD4+ or CD8+ T cells sorted from blood, sampled in a trial of the OX40 agonist ivuxolimab. The source is an adult with an advanced solid tumor such as melanoma, head and neck, liver or kidney cancer. CDR3 region: CASSPTGYSGANVLTF. The CDR3 DNA follows: TGTGCCAGCTCACCAACGGGATACTCTGGGGCCAACGTCCTGACTTTC.